This TCR beta chain was identified during a study of neurological immune-mediated disorders. Study background: Among about 34 multiple sclerosis patients, about 30 were relapsing-remitting and 3 were secondary progressive.

Study outcomes and limitations: HTLV-1-associated myelopathy had the most TCR clonal expansion, and multiple sclerosis had the least, less than healthy controls.

Ten or more counts support this clonotype. Its antigen is unidentified. V lost 7 bases to trimming and J lost 4 bases; unmatched junction nucleotides: 11. In germline, CDR1 is DFQATT, CDR2 SNEGSKA (reference sequence). The CDR3 length is 14 residues. cDNA was made by 5'RACE with 10-nucleotide random UMIs. Over 200 million TCR-beta sequences, together covering 15-18 subjects, were produced by every individual sequencing run that was carried out. One entry per CDR3 protein results from TCRdb running MiXCR on the 5' RACE reads. The repertoire holds 42,000 or so distinct CDR3 sequences, with more than 2% as singletons.

This clonotype was obtained from a man aged 25 to 40 with multiple sclerosis. The J gene is TRBJ2-3, the V gene TRBV20-1; 7 bases match TRBD1. Sequenced: PBMCs. The CDR3 protein is CSVSRQGAPDTQYF. CDR3 DNA sequence: TGCAGTGTCTCCCGACAGGGTGCGCCAGATACGCAGTATTTT.